This T cell receptor beta chain was captured by sequencing in a study of cytomegalovirus exposure and HLA in healthy donors (dated by TCRdb to the late 2010s). Context from the whole study: In an earlier analysis of some 550 of the donors, 250 to 350 Gb of sequence data and 120 million or so unique TCR beta sequences from about 190 million T cells were reported. Around 320 gigabases of sequencing data and approximately 84 million unique TCR sequences were included in an early release covering about 700 HLA-typed donors. Of the 300 to 500 genotyped donors, more than 75% were placed in the genetic ancestry cluster associated with self-reported Caucasian donors. The aim of the study was to test whether cataloging public T cell receptors could identify signatures of past pathogen exposure. Using immunosequencing, the study profiled T cell repertoires from 500 to 800 subjects and related those repertoires to cytomegalovirus serostatus. In addition to the first cohort of approximately 670 subjects, a separate validation cohort of approximately 110 different subjects was used. High-throughput TCR immunosequencing, statistical association of individual TCRs with disease status, and machine learning were combined to predict cytomegalovirus infection status. A later analysis re-examined previously published TCR beta repertoires from more than 650 donors and added high-resolution HLA genotyping to investigate patterns of TCR occurrence. Rather than drawing on any new phenotypic data, the later analysis identified candidate immune exposures from TCR beta sequences and the way those sequences occurred across donors. An earlier analysis of 587 of the donors used high-throughput TCR beta sequencing to judge whether each TCR beta V gene segment behaved as functional or pseudogenic. Donor age, sex, ethnicity and CMV serostatus were compiled alongside the repertoire data. A later genetic analysis took genome-wide SNP genotypes for about three fifths of the roughly 700 donors and used that subset as a discovery cohort. All discovery cohort repertoires had been generated using a single sequencing platform. HLA typing covered class I and class II loci at four-digit resolution. The number of donors typed differed by locus, with roughly 620-630 for A, B, C, DRB1 and DQB1, roughly 520 for DQA1, 600 to 610 for DPA1, and roughly 450 for DPB1. Five DR-DQ haplotypes were handled as single units for association and clustering, since linkage in the cohort was strong. Among 398 genotyped donors of the cohort, an average of approximately 240,000 unique TCR beta nucleotide sequences was sequenced per donor, of which about 19% were non-productive. Findings and caveats that apply to the study as a whole: A later analysis associated approximately 17,000 TCR beta sequences with specific HLA alleles at a false discovery rate of 0.05. The study listed 170 or so TCR beta chains as associated with cytomegalovirus. A later analysis found that HLA-associated TCR beta chains were more clonally expanded and had lower generation probabilities than equally common non-associated chains. In an earlier analysis of around 500 of the donors, most TCR beta V segments appeared in productive rearrangements about 87% or about 30% of the time, broadly matching IMGT annotations. Assigning TCR associations to individual alleles was difficult when HLA alleles, especially DR and DQ, strongly co-occurred. Compared with the approximately 700-donor mean, donors in an Asian-associated ancestry cluster had fewer N-insertions in productive TCRs, according to a later genetic analysis. Some IMGT-functional V segments, including TRBV6-2 and TRBV6-3, could not be told apart with the 87-base-pair reads, so those segments were excluded. Linkage disequilibrium might explain the correlated functional status among segregating V segments, but an unknown experimental factor could not be excluded. A cluster of highly shared sequence variants was judged likely to be a technical artifact of the sequencing pipeline. An association between a missense DCLRE1C variant and V-gene and J-gene trimming of TCR beta chains was found in a later genetic analysis and replicated in an independent cohort. Most CMV-associated TCR beta chains appeared to be HLA-restricted in a later analysis, and the HLA associations seemed to be driven largely by CMV exposure. The earlier analysis of some 540 of the donors excluded 15 to 20 rarely observed V segments, including chromosome 9 orphons, because counts were too low. Several of the top co-occurrence clusters appeared to be linked to parvovirus B19, influenza, CMV and Epstein-Barr virus, according to a later analysis. The authors suggested that the approach could potentially be generalized to other disease states and immunological phenotypes. The presence/absence analyses assumed that sequencing depth was roughly uniform across donors, and that assumption may not be true. Immune exposure information for the cohort was limited to CMV serostatus. Only TCR beta chains were sequenced in this cohort, and the absence of alpha or paired-chain data limited detectable features. A few of the identified cytomegalovirus-associated TCR beta chains were confirmed in vitro to be specific for cytomegalovirus antigens. In a later analysis, TCR association rates were found to vary across HLA loci, with the most associated TCRs seen for DRB1 alleles and the fewest for HLA-C alleles. HLA typing was unavailable for some donors at each locus, so association tests used only the typed subset. A further reported finding was that TCR beta sequences accurately predicted the HLA-A and HLA-B alleles for most subjects in the first cohort. Most TCR sequences were observed very rarely across donors, whereas some public TCRs were present in many individuals. The classifier was reported to diagnose cytomegalovirus status with high specificity and sensitivity in both the original cohort and the validation cohort.

In regard to this clone: The clone's antigen remains unknown. The input lacks base qualities; no much larger clone sits a single base away.

Ends trimmed: V by 6 bases, J by 10 bases; bases unmatched to a gene: 15. The CDR3 holds 17 amino acids from the cysteine to the phenylalanine. Only the CDR3 part of the read is kept: 51 bases, read in frame from the first base. For CDR1 and CDR2, the germline V gene lists SGHTA and FQGNSA. In total, roughly 670 healthy bone marrow donors made up the cohort. At the time of sampling, all cohort members were nominally healthy, though unrecorded immune exposures were likely present. The donor tested CMV seronegative, placing the donor among the approximately 400 seronegative members of the cohort. A peripheral blood sample was collected from each donor, and TCR beta sequencing was performed on peripheral blood mononuclear cells. The Qiagen DNeasy Blood Extraction Kit was used to extract genomic DNA from the blood cell samples. Library generation was performed with the immunoSEQ multiplex PCR assay. The multiplex PCR relied on a mix of 60 forward primers for TCR Vbeta segments and 13 reverse primers for TCR Jbeta segments. Amplification of the CDR3 region of rearranged TCR beta genes was performed with a multiplex PCR assay on genomic DNA. The Illumina HiSeq System was used to sequence the amplified TCR beta libraries as 87-base-pair reads. As for the authors' bioinformatics: A later analysis counted approximately 76 million unique TCR beta chains across the 690 or so repertoires, and some 12 million of these chains were shared by at least two donors. Raw reads were error-corrected and collapsed into unique sequences with a nearest-neighbor algorithm that merged closely related sequences to remove PCR and sequencing errors. Alignment of CDR3 sequences to IMGT reference sequences was used to assign V, D and J gene segments. For a sequence to be retained, a match of at least six nucleotides was required to both a V gene segment and a J gene segment. A rearrangement counted as productive if the CDR3 had no stop codons and remained in frame with V and J, and every other rearrangement counted as non-productive. CDR3 was defined according to IMGT convention as the region running from the second conserved V-encoded cysteine to the conserved J-encoded phenylalanine. In an earlier analysis of around 540 of the donors, sequences lacking an unambiguous match to a single V gene segment were excluded. In an earlier analysis of almost 600 of the donors, a V segment was called functional when productive rearrangements were above 56.7%, and segregating when the standard deviation between donors exceeded 5%. To diagnose cytomegalovirus status from the catalog of TCR beta chain sequences, a statistical classification framework was built. In a later analysis, TCR nucleotide sequences were compared against IMGT/GENE-DB human TR gene sequences so that V and J genes could be assigned. The TCRdist pipeline was used in a later analysis to assign CDR3 sequences and most-parsimonious VDJ recombination scenarios. In a later analysis, each TCR beta chain was defined by its CDR3 amino acid sequence together with its V-gene family, and reads without a unique V-gene family were excluded. As a way to deal with suspected cross-contamination and a sequencing artifact, a later analysis dropped 640 or so nucleotide sequences that were highly shared and had low generation probability. In a later analysis, a clonal expansion index was calculated for each public chain from normalized within-repertoire ranks of inferred template counts. In a later analysis, generation probabilities were computed using a VDJ recombination model fitted to out-of-frame rearrangements, and the results were checked against IGoR. Hypergeometric tests were used in a later analysis to score TCR-TCR, TCR-HLA and TCR-CMV co-occurrence, with a repertoire-size bias correction applied to the TCR pairs. To estimate false discovery rates, a later analysis permuted the HLA or CMV assignments 20 times. In a later analysis, co-occurring TCRs were grouped using DBSCAN, with TCRdist sequence similarity added in when clustering inside HLA-allele-positive subsets. Repertoires with fewer than 30,000 or more than 120,000 public chains were left out of co-occurrence clustering, as were five repertoires with anomalous nucleotide sharing. TCRdb stores this immuneACCESS table with in-frame sequences only. Part of the clones is absent; in the studies checked, under half of the shortfall reflects unresolved V genes, and no reason is known for the rest. V and J calls and clone size are those listed in that table; D and trimming were worked out from the DNA. The sample has 130,000 or so clones on record, about four fifths of them singletons. Roughly 5% of the sample is in the top ten clones.

The chain employs TRBV7-2 and TRBJ1-6, and 10 bases in between align with TRBD1. The clonotype originates from a man under 40 in good health and CMV-seronegative. Material for sequencing was PBMCs. Here is the DNA: TGTGCCAGCAGTCGGGTGGGGACAGGGGTATCAGGATCACCCCTCCACTTT. Its product reads: CASSRVGTGVSGSPLHF.